What follows are 10 T cell receptor beta chains derived from one specimen sequenced in a study of blood T cell repertoires in COVID-19. The table came from immunoSEQ multiplex PCR; TCRdb's copy has only in-frame clones and leaves some out. Among 90,000 to 95,000 clones, about 90% were seen once, and the ten largest hold roughly 8.1%. Sample: peripheral blood. Source of these receptors: an older woman with acute or convalescent COVID-19.

The gene calls are TRBV11-3 and TRBJ2-2; TRBD2 matches at 11 bases. There are 17 residues in the CDR3. Trimming cost V 5 bases and J 4 bases; bases outside gene matches: 9. Looked up from germline, CDR1 is SGHNT and CDR2 is YENEEA. The CDR3 DNA is TGTGCCAGCAGCCCGCAACTAGCGGGGGCAATCACCGGGGAGCTGTTTTTT. Its protein is CASSPQLAGAITGELFF.

The chain is built from TRBV5-4 and TRBJ1-2, with unresolved D. Between the trimmed V and J ends, which lost 4 bases and 2 bases, there was a span of 6 bases. The CDR3 totals 12 residues. The V gene's germline CDR1 is SGHNT and CDR2 YYREEE (reference sequence). CDR3 in DNA: TGTGCCAGCAGCGGAGGGAACTATGGCTACACCTTC. Protein: CASSGGNYGYTF.

The V gene is TRBV3-1 (or the pseudogene TRBV3-2), the J gene TRBJ2-1, with 10 bases identical to TRBD2. V trimming: 3 bases; J trimming: 4 bases; junction bases outside the gene matches: 3. This CDR3 has 15 residues. Germline V gene sequence: CDR1 LGHDT, CDR2 YNNKEL (reference sequence). The CDR3 loop reads CASSHLAGVYNEQFF. The CDR3 region has the DNA TGTGCCAGCAGCCACCTAGCGGGAGTATACAATGAGCAGTTCTTC.

In its sample, this clone was seen a few times. This chain joins TRBV14 and TRBJ1-1; D unresolved. The CDR3 has 14 residues. Germline lookup yields CDR1 SGHDN and CDR2 FVKESK. The V and J ends lost 1 base and 4 bases respectively, with 10 bases between them. The CDR3 sequence: CASSQVARFTEAFF. CDR3 sequence (DNA): TGTGCCAGCAGCCAAGTAGCGAGGTTCACTGAAGCTTTCTTT.

This clone was counted once. The chain couples TRBV27 to TRBJ2-3, with 7 bases lining up with TRBD2. The CDR3 length is 16 residues. V shed 3 bases, J shed 7 bases, and the junction held 13 bases outside the gene matches. Per the germline V gene, CDR1 is MNHEY and CDR2 is SMNVEV (reference sequence). The CDR3 loop reads CASSFLGRESNYTQYF. The CDR3, as DNA: TGTGCCAGCAGTTTTTTAGGGCGGGAGTCCAATTATACGCAGTATTTT.

CDR3 sequence (DNA): TGCGCCAGCAGCTTTTTAGGGCTGCGAGGGACAGGACAGGTGTACAATGAGCAGTTCTTC. Amino acids: CASSFLGLRGTGQVYNEQFF. The V and J genes are TRBV5-1 and TRBJ2-1; 8 positions agree with TRBD1. The CDR3 contains 20 residues. Germline CDR1 reads SGHRS; CDR2 reads YFSETQ. The V segment lost 2 bases and the J segment 4 bases; nucleotides outside the gene matches: 20.

The V gene is TRBV5-1, the J gene TRBJ2-3, with unresolved D. The length of the CDR3 is 17 residues. The V and J ends lost 2 bases and 0 bases respectively, with 16 bases between them. Germline V gene sequence: CDR1 SGHRS, CDR2 YFSETQ. CDR3 sequence: CASSLGFGPASTDTQYF. The CDR3 DNA reads TGCGCCAGCAGCTTAGGATTTGGGCCAGCAAGCACAGATACGCAGTATTTT.

This clone was seen more than once but under ten times. This rearrangement joins TRBV28 to TRBJ2-4; possibly TRBD2 for D (6 bases). The germline V gene encodes CDR1 MDHEN and CDR2 SYDVKM. V was cut by 6 bases and J by 0 bases, with 12 bases left in between. This CDR3 has 15 residues. The CDR3 bases are TGTGCCAGCAGCCTCCCGGGACTAGCCAAAAACATTCAGTACTTC. Protein product: CASSLPGLAKNIQYF.

This clone was seen more than once but under ten times. The genes are TRBV15 and TRBJ1-5; D possibly corresponds to TRBD1 (5 bases). Germline values: CDR1 LNHNV, CDR2 YYDKDF (reference sequence). V was pared by 8 bases and J by 7 bases, with 21 bases between. CDR3 length equals 15 residues. This CDR3 is CATLLPRGNYQPQHF. The CDR3 nucleotides are TGTGCCACCCTCTTACCGCGGGGGAATTACCAGCCCCAGCATTTT.

The V gene is TRBV6-1, the J gene TRBJ1-4, with D unclear. The CDR3 has 15 residues. From germline, CDR1 is MNHNS and CDR2 SASEGT. Trimming left V 3 bases short and J 10 bases short, with 18 bases between. In nucleotides, the CDR3 is TGTGCCAGCAGTGACCGGACTCATCGGGAGGGAAAACTGTTTTTT. Protein sequence: CASSDRTHREGKLFF.